This is a list of T cell receptor beta chains from one sample in a study of blood T cells in healthy people across ages. TCRdb reprocessed the 5' RACE reads via MiXCR and lists one record per CDR3 protein. The table records 700,000 to 850,000 distinct CDR3 sequences, roughly 35% of them present only once. Material: blood. The receptors derive from a man aged 18-30 years in good health. CDR3s include the opening cysteine and the closing phenylalanine or tryptophan. The D gene is left open where the match is weak. Only some rows state a clone size, as once, few, many or a class for expanded clones.

v_gene	d_gene	abundance	j_gene	CDR3aa	CDR3nt
TRBV7-2	NA	many	TRBJ2-1	CASSSPQGGHNNEQFF	TGTGCCAGCAGCTCCCCCCAGGGCGGACATAACAATGAGCAGTTCTTC
TRBV11-3	TRBD2	NA	TRBJ2-1	CASSWGGGRSDEQFF	TGTGCCAGCAGTTGGGGTGGCGGGAGAAGCGATGAGCAGTTCTTC
TRBV5-1	TRBD1	few	TRBJ2-7	CASSLTGGHYEQYF	TGCGCCAGCAGCTTAACAGGGGGCCATTACGAGCAGTACTTC
TRBV20-1	TRBD1	NA	TRBJ1-1	CSATLNTGGTEAFF	TGCAGTGCTACGTTAAATACAGGGGGAACTGAAGCTTTCTTT
TRBV7-8	NA	NA	TRBJ2-7	CASSLVILASDNEQYF	TGTGCCAGCAGCTTAGTAATCCTAGCATCAGACAATGAGCAGTACTTC
TRBV12-3/TRBV12-4	TRBD2	few	TRBJ2-1	CASSSKRGLAGGDEQFF	TGTGCCAGCAGTTCCAAGCGGGGACTAGCGGGGGGGGATGAGCAGTTCTTC
TRBV5-1	TRBD2	NA	TRBJ2-1	CASSLTRGEYNEQFF	TGCGCCAGCAGCTTGACACGGGGGGAATACAATGAGCAGTTCTTC
TRBV10-3	TRBD2	few	TRBJ2-3	CAITLAGSNTQYF	TGTGCCATCACCCTAGCGGGGTCTAATACGCAGTATTTT
TRBV20-1	NA	few	TRBJ2-2	CSVPTISSGELFF	TGCAGTGTTCCGACTATCTCTAGCGGGGAGCTGTTTTTT
TRBV5-5	NA	NA	TRBJ1-2	CANSLDEGIAAGYTF	TGTGCTAACAGCTTGGACGAGGGGATAGCGGCTGGCTACACCTTC
TRBV7-9	TRBD1	NA	TRBJ2-5	CASSLRGQIQETQYF	TGTGCCAGCAGCTTAAGGGGACAGATCCAAGAGACCCAGTACTTC
TRBV5-1	NA	NA	TRBJ2-1	CASSWGQTENNEQFF	TGCGCCAGCAGCTGGGGCCAAACAGAAAACAATGAGCAGTTCTTC
TRBV10-3	TRBD1	few	TRBJ1-6	CAISSSETGASSYNSPLHF	TGTGCCATCAGCTCATCTGAGACAGGGGCCAGCTCCTATAATTCACCCCTTCACTTT
TRBV27	NA	NA	TRBJ2-7	CASSLSHPPGTYEQYF	TGTGCCAGCAGTCTTTCACACCCTCCGGGGACCTACGAGCAGTACTTC
TRBV29-1	TRBD2	once	TRBJ2-1	CSARLAGGSEQFF	TGCAGCGCCCGACTAGCGGGAGGCAGTGAGCAGTTCTTC
TRBV12-3/TRBV12-4	NA	NA	TRBJ1-5	CASSSVNSNQPQHF	TGTGCCAGCAGTTCAGTTAACAGCAATCAGCCCCAGCATTTT
TRBV28	NA	few	TRBJ1-6	CASRRNSPLHF	TGTGCCAGCAGGCGTAATTCACCCCTCCACTTT
TRBV7-8	TRBD1	NA	TRBJ2-2	CASSQPGTGFGELFF	TGTGCCAGCAGCCAACCCGGGACAGGGTTCGGGGAGCTGTTTTTT
TRBV28	NA	few	TRBJ2-3	CASSSPAAASTDTQYF	TGTGCCAGCAGTTCACCAGCAGCCGCTAGCACAGATACGCAGTATTTT
TRBV15	NA	NA	TRBJ2-1	CATSREPPPGPVAFF	TGTGCCACCAGCAGAGAGCCCCCCCCCGGCCCCGTGGCGTTCTTC
TRBV20-1	NA	NA	TRBJ2-3	CSARDINGGHTDTQYF	TGCAGTGCTAGAGATATTAACGGGGGTCACACAGATACGCAGTATTTT
TRBV7-2	NA	NA	TRBJ2-2	CASSFDSFAGELFF	TGTGCCAGCAGCTTTGACAGTTTCGCCGGGGAGCTGTTTTTT
TRBV6-1	NA	NA	TRBJ1-2	CASRSRETGRKNYGYTF	TGTGCCAGCAGGAGTCGGGAAACAGGGAGAAAGAACTATGGCTACACCTTC
TRBV7-2	NA	few	TRBJ1-2	CASSLSPGYYGYTF	TGTGCCAGCAGCTTATCTCCAGGGTACTATGGCTACACCTTC
TRBV18	NA	NA	TRBJ2-3	CAGSPNDSTDTQYF	TGTGCCGGCTCACCAAATGACAGCACAGATACGCAGTATTTT
TRBV28	NA	NA	TRBJ2-1	CATSDVREQFF	TGTGCCACTTCCGACGTTAGGGAGCAGTTCTTC
TRBV7-2	TRBD1	NA	TRBJ1-5	CASSARTGHRQPQHF	TGTGCCAGCAGCGCCAGGACAGGTCACCGCCAGCCCCAGCATTTT
TRBV27	NA	NA	TRBJ1-5	CASRVAPNQPQHF	TGTGCCAGCAGGGTGGCCCCAAATCAGCCCCAGCATTTT
TRBV29-1	TRBD2	NA	TRBJ2-1	CSVETLAGGYNEQFF	TGCAGCGTGGAGACACTAGCGGGGGGCTACAATGAGCAGTTCTTC
TRBV7-2	NA	NA	TRBJ1-2	CASSLRGVTGYTF	TGTGCCAGCAGCCTTAGGGGGGTAACCGGCTACACCTTC
TRBV5-1	TRBD1	few	TRBJ2-4	CASSLRTGQNIQYF	TGCGCCAGCAGCTTACGGACAGGGCAAAACATTCAGTACTTC
TRBV21-1	NA	once	TRBJ2-5	CASTIQGTKTQETQYF	TGTGCCAGCACCATCCAGGGGACTAAGACTCAAGAGACCCAGTACTTC
TRBV5-1	TRBD2	NA	TRBJ2-7	CASSPYPRGRAHEQYF	TGCGCCAGCAGCCCCTACCCGAGAGGGAGGGCCCACGAGCAGTACTTC
TRBV12-3/TRBV12-4	NA	few	TRBJ1-2	CASRTFRGEGYTF	TGTGCCAGCAGAACCTTTAGGGGAGAAGGCTACACCTTC
TRBV20-1	NA	NA	TRBJ2-7	CSASDEGWESYNEQYF	TGCAGTGCTAGTGACGAGGGGTGGGAATCCTACAATGAGCAGTACTTC
TRBV4-2	TRBD2	few	TRBJ2-5	CASSQEWSGGAEETQYF	TGTGCCAGCAGCCAAGAGTGGAGCGGGGGGGCCGAAGAGACCCAGTACTTC
TRBV14	TRBD1	NA	TRBJ2-7	CASSQVQGSSYSEQYF	TGTGCCAGCAGCCAAGTACAGGGGAGCTCCTACAGTGAGCAGTACTTC
TRBV4-3	TRBD1	NA	TRBJ1-2	CASSQGATTGATGYTF	TGCGCCAGCAGCCAAGGGGCCACTACAGGGGCGACCGGCTACACCTTC
TRBV12-3/TRBV12-4	TRBD2	NA	TRBJ2-1	CAGSSGTSGGPTYNEQFF	TGTGCCGGCAGTTCCGGGACTAGCGGGGGGCCTACCTACAATGAGCAGTTCTTC
TRBV12-3/TRBV12-4	NA	NA	TRBJ2-4	CASRSEGREQYF	TGTGCCAGCAGATCAGAGGGTCGTGAGCAGTACTTC
TRBV6-1	NA	NA	TRBJ2-3	CASSRLPRGKGTDTQYF	TGTGCCAGCAGTCGCCTTCCCAGGGGAAAGGGCACAGATACGCAGTATTTT
TRBV10-3	NA	NA	TRBJ2-1	CAISGIDHVGGQFF	TGTGCCATCAGTGGAATCGACCACGTAGGAGGGCAGTTCTTC
TRBV10-3	NA	few	TRBJ2-5	CAIRDSKETQYF	TGTGCCATCAGGGACAGCAAAGAGACCCAGTACTTC
TRBV5-1	NA	NA	TRBJ2-5	CASKPLGGVAETQYF	TGCGCCAGCAAGCCCCTTGGGGGTGTGGCAGAGACCCAGTACTTC
TRBV9	TRBD2	many	TRBJ2-3	CASSVYGGAIDTQYF	TGTGCCAGCAGCGTATACGGGGGGGCCATAGATACGCAGTATTTT
TRBV7-2	NA	many	TRBJ2-1	CASSSGYNEQFF	TGTGCCAGCAGTTCGGGGTACAATGAGCAGTTCTTC